The entry below describes one TCR beta chain. Its antigen is as yet unknown. This specimen belongs to a study of cytomegalovirus exposure and HLA in healthy donors. Study observations and caveats: Whilst most TCR sequences proved rare, a subset of public TCRs occurred across many donors.

Healthy people donating bone marrow made up the donors. CDR1 and CDR2 (germline): SGHTA, FQGNSA. Trimming removed 3 bases from V and 2 bases from J; junction bases left unmatched: 9. The CDR3 consists of 16 residues. The PCR had 60 Vbeta and 13 Jbeta primers. Libraries were prepared by immunoSEQ multiplex PCR; TCRdb keeps only in-frame clonotypes and omits some of them. The top ten clones hold 2.5% to 3% of a sample with around 130,000 clones, about three quarters of them seen once. The TCR sequence derives from a human donor in good health. The chain has TRBV7-2 and TRBJ2-7; TRBD1 matches 8 bases. Material: PBMCs. CDR3 nucleotide sequence: TGTGCCAGCAGCTTCCGAGGACAGGGCCAACCCTACGAGCAGTACTTC. Its protein is CASSFRGQGQPYEQYF.